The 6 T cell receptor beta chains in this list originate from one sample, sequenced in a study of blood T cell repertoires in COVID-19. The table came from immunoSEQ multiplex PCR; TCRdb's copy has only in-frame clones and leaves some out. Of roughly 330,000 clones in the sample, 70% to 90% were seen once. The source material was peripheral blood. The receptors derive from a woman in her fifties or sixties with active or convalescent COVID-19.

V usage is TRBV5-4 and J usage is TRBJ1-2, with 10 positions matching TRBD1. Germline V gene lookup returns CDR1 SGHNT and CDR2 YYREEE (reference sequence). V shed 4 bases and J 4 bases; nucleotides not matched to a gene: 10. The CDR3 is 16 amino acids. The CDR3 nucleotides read TGTGCCAGCAGCACCGGGACAGGGGAACAGGGCTATGGCTACACCTTC. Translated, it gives CASSTGTGEQGYGYTF. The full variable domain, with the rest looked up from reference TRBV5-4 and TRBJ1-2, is ETGVTQSPTHLIKTRGQQVTLRCSSQSGHNTVSWYQQALGQGPQFIFQYYREEENGRGNFPPRFSGLQFPNYSSELNVNALELDDSALYLCASSTGTGEQGYGYTFGSGTRLTVV.

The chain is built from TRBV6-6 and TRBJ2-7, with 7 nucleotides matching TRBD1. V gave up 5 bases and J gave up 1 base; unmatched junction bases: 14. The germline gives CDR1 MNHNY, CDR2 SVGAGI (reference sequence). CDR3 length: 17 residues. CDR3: CASSPPLDREGSYEQYF. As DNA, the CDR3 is TGTGCCAGCAGTCCCCCCCTCGACAGGGAAGGATCCTACGAGCAGTACTTC.

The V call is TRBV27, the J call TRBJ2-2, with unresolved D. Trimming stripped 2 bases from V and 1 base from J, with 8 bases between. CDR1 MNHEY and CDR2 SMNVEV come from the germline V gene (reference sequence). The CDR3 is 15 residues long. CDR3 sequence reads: CASSLPPGNTGELFF. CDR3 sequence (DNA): TGTGCCAGCAGTTTACCGCCCGGGAACACCGGGGAGCTGTTTTTT.

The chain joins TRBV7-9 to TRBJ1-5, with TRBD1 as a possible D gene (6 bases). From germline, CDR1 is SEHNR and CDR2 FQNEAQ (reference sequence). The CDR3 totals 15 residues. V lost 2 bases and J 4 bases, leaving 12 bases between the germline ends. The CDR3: CASSLQGSGNQPQHF. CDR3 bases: TGTGCCAGCAGCTTACAGGGGTCTGGGAATCAGCCCCAGCATTTT.

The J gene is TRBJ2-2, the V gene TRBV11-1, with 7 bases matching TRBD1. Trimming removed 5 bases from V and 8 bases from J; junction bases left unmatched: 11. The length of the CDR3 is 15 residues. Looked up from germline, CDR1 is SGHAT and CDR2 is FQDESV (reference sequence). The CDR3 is CASSGRDRVDGELFF. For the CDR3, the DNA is TGTGCCAGCAGCGGACGAGACAGGGTCGATGGGGAGCTGTTTTTT.

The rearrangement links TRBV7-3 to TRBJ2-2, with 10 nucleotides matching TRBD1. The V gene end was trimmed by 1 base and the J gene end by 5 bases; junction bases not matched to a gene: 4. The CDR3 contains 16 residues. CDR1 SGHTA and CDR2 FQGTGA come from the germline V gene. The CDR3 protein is CASSLIPGQGTGELFF. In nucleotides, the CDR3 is TGTGCCAGCAGCTTAATTCCGGGACAGGGGACCGGGGAGCTGTTTTTT.